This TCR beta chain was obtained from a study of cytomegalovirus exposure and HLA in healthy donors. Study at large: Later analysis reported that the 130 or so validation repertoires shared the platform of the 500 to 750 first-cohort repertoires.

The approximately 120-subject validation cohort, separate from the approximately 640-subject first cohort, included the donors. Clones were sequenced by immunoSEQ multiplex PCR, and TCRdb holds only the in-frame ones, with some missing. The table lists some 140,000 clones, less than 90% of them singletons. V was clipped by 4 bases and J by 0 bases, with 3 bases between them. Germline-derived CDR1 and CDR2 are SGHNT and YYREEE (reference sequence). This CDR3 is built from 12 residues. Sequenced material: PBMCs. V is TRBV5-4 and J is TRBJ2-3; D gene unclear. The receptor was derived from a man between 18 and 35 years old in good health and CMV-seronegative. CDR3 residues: CASSLSTDTQYF. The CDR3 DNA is TGTGCCAGCAGCCTCAGCACAGATACGCAGTATTTT. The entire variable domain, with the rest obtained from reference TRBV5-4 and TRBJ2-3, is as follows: ETGVTQSPTHLIKTRGQQVTLRCSSQSGHNTVSWYQQALGQGPQFIFQYYREEENGRGNFPPRFSGLQFPNYSSELNVNALELDDSALYLCASSLSTDTQYFGPGTRLTVL.